Listed below are T cell receptor beta chains from one sample, sequenced in a study of cytomegalovirus exposure and HLA in healthy donors. The assay was immunoSEQ multiplex PCR, and TCRdb's table has in-frame clones only and misses some. Among about 110,000 clones listed, about four fifths were seen once. Sequenced material: PBMCs. The receptors stem from a man in his thirties or forties in good health and CMV-seropositive. The CDR3 runs from the conserved cysteine through the conserved F or W. D genes are given only for firm matches. Expanded clones get a size class; other rows say once, few or many, or leave the size out.

cdr3_nt cdr3_aa clone_size d_call j_call v_call
TGTGCCACCAGCAAATATAGCGGGGGGGATGAGACCCAGTACTTC CATSKYSGGDETQYF . TRBD2 TRBJ2-5 TRBV15
TGTGCCAGCAGTGGAACCACTCATCATGAGCAGTTCTTC CASSGTTHHEQFF once . TRBJ2-1 TRBV2
TGTGCCAGCAGCTTGCTAGCGGGGGGGGCCGGGGAGCTGTTTTTT CASSLLAGGAGELFF once TRBD2 TRBJ2-2 TRBV5-4
TGTGCCAGCAGATTTGTCACGGTGGCTGAAGCTTTCTTT CASRFVTVAEAFF . . TRBJ1-1 TRBV27
TGTGCCAGCAGCTTCGCATGGGACACTTCCTCCTTT CASSFAWDTSSF . . TRBJ1-1 TRBV11-2
TGTGCGGGATGGGGGCCTGGGGCCAACGTCCTGACTTTC CAGWGPGANVLTF . . TRBJ2-6 TRBV6-6
TGTGCCAGCAGCCCCGGGACTAGCGGGGATTCAGATACGCAGTATTTT CASSPGTSGDSDTQYF . TRBD2 TRBJ2-3 TRBV7-9
TGTGCCAGCAGCCCCCGGGACAACTTTCGGAATGAGCAGTTCTTC CASSPRDNFRNEQFF few . TRBJ2-1 TRBV7-9
TGTGCCAGCAGCCTGAGTTTAGCGGGGGGCACAGATACGCAGTATTTT CASSLSLAGGTDTQYF once TRBD2 TRBJ2-3 TRBV11-1
TGTGCCAGCAGCTCTATCGGGGACACAGGATACGAGCAGTACTTC CASSSIGDTGYEQYF . . TRBJ2-7 TRBV13
TGTGCCAGCAGCTTGGCCGGGATGCTAGCCAAAAACATTCAGTACTTC CASSLAGMLAKNIQYF . . TRBJ2-4 TRBV5-6
TGCAGCGCTGGAAGGAGCCTGCTAGGTGAAAAACTGTTTTTT CSAGRSLLGEKLFF . . TRBJ1-4 TRBV29-1
TGTGCCAGCAGCCGCGGGACGGAGACGTACGAGCAGTACTTC CASSRGTETYEQYF . . TRBJ2-7 TRBV5-5
TGTGCCAGCAGCTTGGCCCGGGAGGTCAACGTCCTGACTTTC CASSLAREVNVLTF . TRBD2 TRBJ2-6 TRBV5-5
TGTGCCAGCAGGCCGGGGACAGGGGGTGTCGGGGGCAATCAGCCCCAGCATTTT CASRPGTGGVGGNQPQHF . TRBD1 TRBJ1-5 TRBV27
TGTGCCAGCAGTCGTGACTCCACCGGGGAGCTGTTTTTT CASSRDSTGELFF . . TRBJ2-2 TRBV7-7
TGTGCCAGCAGCTTCAGGGCGGGACTCATGAACTATGGCTACACCTTC CASSFRAGLMNYGYTF once . TRBJ1-2 TRBV7-8
TGTGCCAGCAGCCTTGGTCGGGGCGGGGGCCAAGAGACCCAGTACTTC CASSLGRGGGQETQYF . TRBD2 TRBJ2-5 TRBV28
TGTGCCAGCAGCAAAATCGTGAGCGGGGGGTTGTACAATGAGCAGTTCTTC CASSKIVSGGLYNEQFF . . TRBJ2-1 TRBV21-1
TGTGCCAGCCGCCGGGGGACTGGCAATCAGCCCCAGCATTTT CASRRGTGNQPQHF . . TRBJ1-5 TRBV19
TGTGCCAGCAGTCCAACAGGGGGTTCTACTACTGGGGCCAACGTCCTGACTTTC CASSPTGGSTTGANVLTF medium-sized TRBD1 TRBJ2-6 TRBV27
TGCGCCAGCAGTAAGGGGGGGGACCTCTACGAGCAGTACTTC CASSKGGDLYEQYF once . TRBJ2-7 TRBV10-1
TGCGCCAGCAGCTTGGGGACTAGCGGGAGACAAGAGACCCAGTACTTC CASSLGTSGRQETQYF . TRBD2 TRBJ2-5 TRBV5-1
TGCGCCAGCAGCCGGGGACAGGGATCGGACATTCAGTACTTC CASSRGQGSDIQYF . TRBD1 TRBJ2-4 TRBV10-2
TGTGCCGGAACCCCGGCAGCGGGACACACAGATACGCAGTATTTT CAGTPAAGHTDTQYF . . TRBJ2-3 TRBV6-4
TGTGCCAGCAGAAACAGCGGGGCGAGCACAGATACGCAGTATTTT CASRNSGASTDTQYF few TRBD2 TRBJ2-3 TRBV6-5
TGTGCAAGTCGCTTAGACTTGTTGCTAGGGGCAGAAAAGCACGCGAACACCGGGGAGCTGTTTTTT CASRLDLLLGAEKHANTGELFF . . TRBJ2-2 TRBV12-2
TGTGCCAGCAGCCCCCCGAGGAACACCGGGGAGCTGTTTTTT CASSPPRNTGELFF few . TRBJ2-2 TRBV5-6
TGCGCCAGCAGCTGGACGGACAGCTCCTACAATGAGCAGTTCTTC CASSWTDSSYNEQFF . . TRBJ2-1 TRBV5-1
TGTGCCAGCACCAGGGACAGGGGCTCGACACTTGAAGCTTTCTTT CASTRDRGSTLEAFF . TRBD1 TRBJ1-1 TRBV6-5
TGCGCCAGCCCGTTACATAATAGGGGCCTTAATCAGCCCCAGCATTTT CASPLHNRGLNQPQHF . . TRBJ1-5 TRBV10-1
TGTGCCAGCAGCACGACAGGGTCTAAGGAGACCCAGTACTTC CASSTTGSKETQYF . TRBD1 TRBJ2-5 TRBV5-5
TGTGCCAGCAGCTTAGCGACAGGGGGCGAGGTCGCTGAAGCTTTCTTT CASSLATGGEVAEAFF . TRBD1 TRBJ1-1 TRBV7-2
TGCGCCAGCAGTGACGAAGACAGGGCTGGAAACACCATATATTTT CASSDEDRAGNTIYF . TRBD1 TRBJ1-3 TRBV4-1
TGTGCCAGCAGCTACGACAGGGGAAGTTATAGCAATCAGCCCCAGCATTTT CASSYDRGSYSNQPQHF . TRBD1 TRBJ1-5 TRBV7-6
TGTGCCAGCAGCTTAGAGGCGACAGGGAAGGGTGGCTACACCTTC CASSLEATGKGGYTF . TRBD1 TRBJ1-2 TRBV7-6
TGTGCCACCAGCGGACAGAGGGATAAAAACTATGGCTACACCTTC CATSGQRDKNYGYTF . . TRBJ1-2 TRBV15
TGTGCCAGCAGGGGGGACAGGGGGCCATACGAGCAGTACTTC CASRGDRGPYEQYF . TRBD1 TRBJ2-7 TRBV2
TGTGCCAGCGCGAGCAGCGCCAGCTCCTACGAGCAGTACTTC CASASSASSYEQYF . . TRBJ2-7 TRBV9
TGTGCCAGCAGCGTAGATCGACAGGGGGCGCGGGATGGCTACACCTTC CASSVDRQGARDGYTF . TRBD1 TRBJ1-2 TRBV9
TGTGCCAGCACCCCCCAGTATCGTAGCGGGAGCAATGAGCAGTTCTTC CASTPQYRSGSNEQFF . TRBD2 TRBJ2-1 TRBV11-2
TGTGCCAGCAGCGAGGTTGTCGGAAACACCATATATTTT CASSEVVGNTIYF . . TRBJ1-3 TRBV14
TGTGCCAGCAGGGGGGGACAGTTGACACCCCTCCACTTT CASRGGQLTPLHF . TRBD1 TRBJ1-6 TRBV2
TGTGCCAGCTCACCAAGGATTTCTAGGGTGGAGGACACTGAAGCTTTCTTT CASSPRISRVEDTEAFF . . TRBJ1-1 TRBV18
TGTGCCAGCTCACCAACGGTCTACGGAGTCGCGAACGAGCAGTACTTC CASSPTVYGVANEQYF . . TRBJ2-7 TRBV18
TGTGCCAGTAGTATGACCGGGACAGGTGGAAACACCATATATTTT CASSMTGTGGNTIYF . TRBD1 TRBJ1-3 TRBV19
TGTGCCATCAGGGCGCGGACTAGCGGGACCTACAATGAGCAGTTCTTC CAIRARTSGTYNEQFF . TRBD2 TRBJ2-1 TRBV10-3
TGTGCCAGCAGTTACTCCGATGAGCAGTTCTTC CASSYSDEQFF few . TRBJ2-1 TRBV6-5
TGCAGCGTTGAAGTTTCCACTTCGGGAGGCACTAATGAAAAACTGTTTTTT CSVEVSTSGGTNEKLFF few . TRBJ1-4 TRBV29-1
TGTGCCAGCAGTTTCTCAACCGGGACAAGGGGTAACGAGCAGTACTTC CASSFSTGTRGNEQYF . . TRBJ2-7 TRBV28
TGTTCCAGCAGTCCCCCTTTTGGACAGGGGCGGGATGGCTACACCTTC CSSSPPFGQGRDGYTF . TRBD1 TRBJ1-2 TRBV7-9
TGTGCCAGCAGTTACTACTTCTCGACAGGGGATGGCTACACCTTC CASSYYFSTGDGYTF . TRBD1 TRBJ1-2 TRBV6-6
TGTGCCAGCAGCCAACTGAGGACAGGGGGAAGCACTGAAGCTTTCTTT CASSQLRTGGSTEAFF . TRBD1 TRBJ1-1 TRBV14